This T cell receptor (beta chain) was sequenced during a study of T cell repertoires in cytomegalovirus infection. Study in general: Peptides in the study included HLA-C-restricted and HLA-B-restricted CMV epitopes. Public TCR beta signature analysis indicated the presence of both CMV infection and matching HLA type.

Concerning this clonotype: What it binds is not known.

Study results and caveats: The study found HLA-C-restricted CMV-specific TCR beta clonotypes dominating the ex vivo response.

There are 15 residues in the CDR3. Between the trimmed V and J ends, which lost 2 bases and 4 bases, there was a span of 15 bases. Germline CDR1 reads LNHNV; CDR2 reads YYDKDF (reference sequence). TCRdb re-analysed the reads in MiXCR, keeping a single row per CDR3 protein. Here the sample spans approximately 73,000 distinct CDR3 sequences, approximately 39% being singletons. The chain combines TRBV15 with TRBJ2-7; either TRBD1 or TRBD2 may supply D (5 bases each). This TCR was recovered from a human donor in good health (CMV status not recorded). Some clones in this sample may be carry-over from other donors' samples. Sample: CD8+ T cells from cultured PBMCs, taken from culture after CMV antigen stimulation. CDR3 in DNA: TGTGCCACCAGCAGAAGTCCCCCAGGGAGATACGAGCAGTACTTC. This gives the protein CATSRSPPGRYEQYF.